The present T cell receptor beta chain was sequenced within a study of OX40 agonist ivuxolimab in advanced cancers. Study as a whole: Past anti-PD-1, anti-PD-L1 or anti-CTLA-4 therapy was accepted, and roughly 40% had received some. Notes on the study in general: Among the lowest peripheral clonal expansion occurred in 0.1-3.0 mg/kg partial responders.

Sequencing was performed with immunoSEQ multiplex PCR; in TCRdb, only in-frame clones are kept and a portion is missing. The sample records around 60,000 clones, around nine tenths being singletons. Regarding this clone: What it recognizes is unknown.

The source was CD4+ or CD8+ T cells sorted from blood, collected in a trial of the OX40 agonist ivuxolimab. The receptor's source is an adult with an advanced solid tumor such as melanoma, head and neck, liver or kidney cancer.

CDR3 DNA: TGTGCCAGCAGCGGGACAGCCAAGAGGGAAAATCAGCCCCAGCATTTT. It codes for CASSGTAKRENQPQHF. The chain links TRBV28 to TRBJ1-5; 7 bases match TRBD1. CDR3 size: 16 residues. With 6 bases clipped from V and 4 bases from J, the junction kept 12 bases outside the gene matches. In germline, CDR1 is MDHEN, CDR2 SYDVKM.